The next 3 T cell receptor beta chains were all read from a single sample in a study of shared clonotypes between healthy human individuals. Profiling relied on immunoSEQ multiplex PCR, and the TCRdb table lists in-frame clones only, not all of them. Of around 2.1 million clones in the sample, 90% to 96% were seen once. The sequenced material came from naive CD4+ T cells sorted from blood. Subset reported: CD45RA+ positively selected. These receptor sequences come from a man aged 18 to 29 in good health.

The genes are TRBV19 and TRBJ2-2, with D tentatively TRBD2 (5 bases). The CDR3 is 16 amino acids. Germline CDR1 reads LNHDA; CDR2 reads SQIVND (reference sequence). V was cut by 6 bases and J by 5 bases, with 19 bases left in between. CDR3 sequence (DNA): TGTGCCAGTAGCCCCTCCGGGATCGAGGTAACCGGGGAGCTGTTTTTT. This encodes CASSPSGIEVTGELFF.

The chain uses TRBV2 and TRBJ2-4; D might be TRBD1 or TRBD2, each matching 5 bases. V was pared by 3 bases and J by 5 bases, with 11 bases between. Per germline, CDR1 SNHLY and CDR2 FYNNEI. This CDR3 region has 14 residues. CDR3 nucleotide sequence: TGTGCCAGCAGTGAGAGGGGAGTCCAAAACATTCAGTACTTC. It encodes CASSERGVQNIQYF. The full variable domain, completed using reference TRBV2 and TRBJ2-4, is EPEVTQTPSHQVTQMGQEVILRCVPISNHLYFYWYRQILGQKVEFLVSFYNNEISEKSEIFDDQFSVERPDGSNFTLKIRSTKLEDSAMYFCASSERGVQNIQYFGAGTRLSVL.

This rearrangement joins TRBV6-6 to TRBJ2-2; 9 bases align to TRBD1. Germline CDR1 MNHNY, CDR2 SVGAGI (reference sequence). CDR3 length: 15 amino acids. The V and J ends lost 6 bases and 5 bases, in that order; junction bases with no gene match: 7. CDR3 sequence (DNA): TGTGCCAGCAGCCCACAGGGGGCCAGGACCGGGGAGCTGTTTTTT. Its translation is CASSPQGARTGELFF.